Listed below are T cell receptor beta chains from one sample, sequenced in a study of blood T cell repertoires in COVID-19. Assay: immunoSEQ multiplex PCR; the TCRdb copy retains only in-frame clones and omits some. Of 200,000 to 250,000 clones listed, about 88% are singletons. Sequenced material: peripheral blood. These receptors were collected from a woman in her sixties or seventies with active or convalescent COVID-19. Each CDR3 is given with its conserved first and last residue. Each record gives: D gene, clone size, J gene, V gene, CDR3 DNA, CDR3 protein. The D gene is left open where the match is weak. Where a row states a size, it is once, few, many or the class of an expanded clone; other rows omit it.

TRBD1,few,TRBJ2-5,TRBV2,TGTGCCAGCAGTGAAGGACAGGGCTTCGAAGAGACCCAGTACTTC,CASSEGQGFEETQYF
.,.,TRBJ1-1,TRBV20-1,TGCAGTGCTAGTACGACAGGATTCGAAGCTTTCTTT,CSASTTGFEAFF
.,.,TRBJ1-6,TRBV28,TGTGCCAGCAGTCCATCCGAGGGGGTAGGGTCACCCCTCCACTTT,CASSPSEGVGSPLHF
TRBD1,.,TRBJ1-5,TRBV27,TGTGCCAGCAGGGGGGGGACAGGGGGTCATCAGCCCCAGCATTTT,CASRGGTGGHQPQHF
.,.,TRBJ1-1,TRBV6-4,TGTGCCAGCAGAAGGGAGGAGAACACTGAAGCTTTCTTT,CASRREENTEAFF
TRBD1,few,TRBJ1-2,TRBV4-3,TGCGCCAGCAGCCAAGATAGAGGAAACAGGGGATATGGCTACACCTTC,CASSQDRGNRGYGYTF
.,few,TRBJ1-4,TRBV5-1,TGCGCCAGCAGCCAGCCGGGAAATAATGAAAAACTGTTTTTT,CASSQPGNNEKLFF
.,.,TRBJ1-1,TRBV18,TGTGCCAGCTCACAGGGGGGGACTGAAGCTTTCTTT,CASSQGGTEAFF
TRBD1,many,TRBJ1-3,TRBV6-1,TGTGCCAGCAGTGTTACGACAGGGGGCTCTGGAAACACCATATATTTT,CASSVTTGGSGNTIYF
.,few,TRBJ2-2,TRBV7-2,TGTGCCAGCAGCCCGGAACCTAGCGACACCGGGGAGCTGTTTTTT,CASSPEPSDTGELFF
.,.,TRBJ1-2,TRBV6-5,TGTGCCAGCACCGAAGTCGGGGGGCTTGGCTACACCTTC,CASTEVGGLGYTF
.,.,TRBJ2-7,TRBV19,TGTGCCAGTAGTATTCAGGGGATGACCTACGAGCAGTACTTC,CASSIQGMTYEQYF
TRBD1,.,TRBJ2-1,TRBV9,TGTGCCAGCAGCGCGGGGACAGGGGGTACTGAGCAGTTCTTC,CASSAGTGGTEQFF
.,.,TRBJ1-6,TRBV12-3/TRBV12-4,TGTGCCAGCAGTTTACCAAATTCACCCCTCCACTTT,CASSLPNSPLHF
TRBD2,few,TRBJ2-1,TRBV5-1,TGCGCCAGCAGCTTGGGGCTAGCGGGGGCCCAGAGCTCCTACAATGAGCAGTTCTTC,CASSLGLAGAQSSYNEQFF
.,.,TRBJ1-5,TRBV18,TGTGCCAGCTCACTTTCAGGGAATCAGCCCCAGCATTTT,CASSLSGNQPQHF
.,.,TRBJ1-4,TRBV10-3,TGTGCCATCAGCCCCAACCGTGCGGGTTTTCAAACTAATGAAAAACTGTTTTTT,CAISPNRAGFQTNEKLFF
.,.,TRBJ2-5,TRBV5-1,TGCGCCAGCAGCTTGGGAGGGGGATCGGAGACCCAGTACTTC,CASSLGGGSETQYF
.,.,TRBJ1-6,TRBV3-1/TRBV3-2,TGTGCCAGCAGCCAAGATCAAGGGCTCCAGGGCTCACCCCTCCACTTT,CASSQDQGLQGSPLHF
TRBD2,.,TRBJ2-5,TRBV2,TGTGCCAGCAGAGAGCGGGGGGGAAAAGAGACCCAGTACTTC,CASRERGGKETQYF
TRBD1,.,TRBJ1-2,TRBV4-3,TGCGCCAGCAGCCAAGTAGGGACAGCCAATGAATATGGCTACACCTTC,CASSQVGTANEYGYTF
TRBD1,once,TRBJ1-5,TRBV6-6,TGTGCCAGCAGTCCCGACAGGGGAAGGTGGAGCAATCAGCCCCAGCATTTT,CASSPDRGRWSNQPQHF
.,.,TRBJ2-7,TRBV2,TGTGCCACTCATGAGCAGGGGTTCTCCTACGAGCAGTACTTC,CATHEQGFSYEQYF
.,.,TRBJ2-7,TRBV5-1,TGCGCCAGCAGCCATGACACCGCCTCCTACGAGCAGTACTTC,CASSHDTASYEQYF
.,.,TRBJ1-6,TRBV7-6,TGTGCCAGCAGCCCCAAAGGGAGCTCCTATAATTCACCCCTCCACTTT,CASSPKGSSYNSPLHF
TRBD1,.,TRBJ2-7,TRBV4-3,TGCGCCAGCAGTCCCCCGGGACAGATATACGAGCAGTACTTC,CASSPPGQIYEQYF
TRBD1,.,TRBJ1-2,TRBV5-1,TGCGCCAGTAACCGGGACAGGGTTAGCGGCTACACCTTC,CASNRDRVSGYTF
.,.,TRBJ1-5,TRBV6-5,TGTGCCAGCGCGGGTAAGGCAGGGACAATTCAGCCCCAGCATTTT,CASAGKAGTIQPQHF
TRBD1,once,TRBJ1-5,TRBV10-3,TGTGCCATCAGTGAGTCGACAGGGAATCAGCCCCAGCATTTT,CAISESTGNQPQHF